A single sample gave rise to the 14 T cell receptor beta chains below, sequenced in a study of T cells in Graves' hyperthyroidism and ophthalmopathy. Researchers took RNA transcripts and amplified the TCR beta CDR3 regions from them. The TCR CDR3 was amplified in a first-round RT-PCR using the HTBI primer set. Each CDR3 protein is one row after TCRdb ran MiXCR on the multiplex PCR reads. The repertoire consists of more than 600,000 distinct CDR3 sequences, with about 15% occurring once and the leading ten covering about 8.4%. Sequencing used blood. All receptors come from a man in his late teens or twenties with Graves' hyperthyroidism.

This clonotype showed up just a few times. The V gene is TRBV12-3 or TRBV12-4, the J gene TRBJ2-2; weak D call: TRBD1 (6 bases). The CDR3 covers 13 residues. V lost 6 bases and J 6 bases, leaving 11 bases between the germline ends. The DNA of the CDR3 is TGTGCCAGCAGACCGACAGGTCCCGGGGAGCTGTTTTTT. Amino acid sequence: CASRPTGPGELFF.

In this sample, this clonotype turned up a few times. The gene calls are TRBV6-2 or TRBV6-3 and TRBJ2-5; possibly TRBD2 for D (5 bases). Germline-derived CDR1 and CDR2 are MNHEY and SVGEGT. CDR3 size: 12 residues. V gave up 8 bases and J gave up 3 bases, with 10 bases separating them. CDR3 sequence reads: CASSRGKETQYF. DNA for the CDR3: TGTGCCAGCTCAAGAGGGAAAGAGACCCAGTACTTC.

This clonotype was found a few times. The CDR3 protein is CATSAVSGREKSETQYF. The CDR3 region has the DNA TGTGCCACCAGTGCTGTTTCCGGGAGGGAGAAGTCAGAGACCCAGTACTTC. The V and J genes are TRBV24-1 and TRBJ2-5; 8 bases are shared with TRBD2. The CDR3 totals 17 residues. V lost 5 bases, J lost 4 bases, and 14 bases stayed unmatched. The V gene's germline CDR1 is KGHDR and CDR2 SFDVKD.

This clonotype was recorded a few times. The genes are TRBV20-1 and TRBJ1-5; D is possibly TRBD1 (6 bases). The CDR3 contains 13 residues. Trimming cost V 2 bases and J 3 bases, with 8 bases left between them. Germline values: CDR1 DFQATT, CDR2 SNEGSKA (reference sequence). CDR3 amino acids: CSARRDTNQPQHF. The DNA of the CDR3 is TGCAGTGCTAGACGGGACACCAATCAGCCCCAGCATTTT.

V and J are TRBV2 and TRBJ2-3; D call uncertain. The CDR3 totals 13 residues. Germline CDR1 and CDR2: SNHLY and FYNNEI. Trimming took off 1 base at V and 3 bases at J, with 5 bases between the two ends. The CDR3 region is CASSEGPTDTQYF. The DNA of the CDR3 is TGTGCCAGCAGTGAAGGGCCAACAGATACGCAGTATTTT.

This clonotype was found a few times. The rearrangement joins TRBV10-3 to TRBJ2-4, with D unresolved. Per the germline V gene, CDR1 is ENHRY and CDR2 is SYGVKD. Trimming cost V 3 bases and J 0 bases, with 12 bases left between them. The CDR3 runs 16 residues. In DNA form, the CDR3 reads TGTGCCATCAGTGAAGGACGGTTACTAGCCAAAAACATTCAGTACTTC. Encoded protein: CAISEGRLLAKNIQYF.

This clonotype has a count of ten or more. The CDR3 region has the DNA TGTGCCAGCAGCTACACAGGGTACGATTCACCCCTCCACTTT. This sequence encodes CASSYTGYDSPLHF. V is TRBV11-2 and J is TRBJ1-6; tentative D call: TRBD1 (6 bases). V was trimmed by 4 bases and J by 8 bases, leaving 12 bases between them. Looked up from germline, CDR1 is SGHAT and CDR2 is FQNNGV. The CDR3 loop spans 14 amino acids. Drawing the rest from reference TRBV11-2 and TRBJ1-6, the complete variable domain is EAGVAQSPRYKIIEKRQSVAFWCNPISGHATLYWYQQILGQGPKLLIQFQNNGVVDDSQLPKDRFSAERLKGVDSTLKIQPAKLEDSAVYLCASSYTGYDSPLHFGNGTRLTVT.

This clonotype was counted only a few times. The rearrangement joins TRBV30 to TRBJ1-5; 9 positions agree with TRBD1. This CDR3 has 15 amino acids. Germline V gene data show CDR1 as GTSNPN and CDR2 as SVGIG (reference sequence). The V and J ends lost 2 bases and 7 bases, in that order; junction bases with no gene match: 9. The CDR3 bases are TGTGCCTGGAGTACTACAGGGGGCCGAGGACAGCCCCAGCATTTT. Translation: CAWSTTGGRGQPQHF.

Ten or more counts support this clonotype. The V call is TRBV7-9, the J call TRBJ2-5, with no clear D. The germline gives CDR1 SEHNR, CDR2 FQNEAQ (reference sequence). CDR3 length: 16 residues. V gave up 4 bases and J gave up 0 bases, with 15 bases separating them. The CDR3 sequence is CASSSTNLADQETQYF. CDR3 DNA sequence: TGTGCCAGCAGCTCTACGAACTTGGCGGACCAAGAGACCCAGTACTTC.

This clonotype appeared once. The V gene is TRBV4-1, the J gene TRBJ2-3, with D possibly being TRBD1 (5 bases). CDR1 is MGHRA and CDR2 is YSYEKL in the germline V gene. There are 15 residues in the CDR3. V was trimmed by 1 base and J by 6 bases, leaving 14 bases between them. CDR3 region: CASSQAQGIVDTQYF. For the CDR3, the DNA is TGCGCCAGCAGCCAAGCCCAGGGTATTGTTGATACGCAGTATTTT.

This clonotype was picked up many times. The J gene is TRBJ2-1, the V gene TRBV6-2 or TRBV6-3, with D unclear. V dropped 1 base and J dropped 5 bases, with 6 bases sitting between them. This CDR3 comprises 13 residues. Germline V gene data show CDR1 as MNHEY and CDR2 as SVGEGT. The CDR3, as DNA: TGTGCCAGCAGTTACTTGGGTAACAATGAGCAGTTCTTC. It is translated as CASSYLGNNEQFF.

This chain joins TRBV7-9 and TRBJ1-1; no reliable D call. This CDR3 is built from 15 residues. Germline loops: CDR1 SEHNR, CDR2 FQNEAQ (reference sequence). Trimming shortened V by 3 bases and J by 3 bases, and 14 bases separated the two germline ends. The CDR3, as DNA: TGTGCCAGCAGCTTTTTGTCCGGGGAGGACACTGAAGCTTTCTTT. Its protein is CASSFLSGEDTEAFF. Filled out from reference TRBV7-9 and TRBJ1-1, the complete variable domain reads DTGVSQNPRHKITKRGQNVTFRCDPISEHNRLYWYRQTLGQGPEFLTYFQNEAQLEKSRLLSDRFSAERPKGSFSTLEIQRTEQGDSAMYLCASSFLSGEDTEAFFGQGTRLTVV.

This clonotype was recorded at least ten times. This chain uses TRBV6-5 with TRBJ1-1; D possibly corresponds to TRBD1 (6 bases). The length of the CDR3 is 14 residues. V was cut by 8 bases and J by 1 base, with 14 bases left in between. Germline loops: CDR1 MNHEY, CDR2 SVGAGI. DNA of the CDR3: TGTGCCAGCCAAATTGACAGGAAGAACACTGAAGCTTTCTTT. It is translated as CASQIDRKNTEAFF.

This clonotype occurred many times. V and J are TRBV10-3 and TRBJ2-3; TRBD2 aligns across 8 bases. V was clipped by 3 bases and J by 3 bases; unmatched bases: 14. The germline V gene encodes CDR1 ENHRY and CDR2 SYGVKD. The CDR3 consists of 18 residues. CDR3 in amino acids: CAISDGYSSGSRTDTQYF. CDR3 sequence (DNA): TGTGCCATCAGTGACGGCTATTCCAGCGGGAGCCGAACAGATACGCAGTATTTT.